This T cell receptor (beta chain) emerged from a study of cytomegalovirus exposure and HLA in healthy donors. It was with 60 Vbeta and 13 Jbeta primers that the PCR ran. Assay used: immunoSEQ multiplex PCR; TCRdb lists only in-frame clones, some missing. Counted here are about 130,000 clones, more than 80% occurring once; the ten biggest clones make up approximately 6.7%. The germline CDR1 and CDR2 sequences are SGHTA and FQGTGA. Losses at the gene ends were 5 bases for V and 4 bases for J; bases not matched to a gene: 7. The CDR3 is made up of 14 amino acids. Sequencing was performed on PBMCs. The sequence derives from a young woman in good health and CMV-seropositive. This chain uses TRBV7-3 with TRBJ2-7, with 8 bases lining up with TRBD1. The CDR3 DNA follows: TGTGCCAGCAGCCCAGGGACAGGAAAATACGAGCAGTACTTC. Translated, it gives CASSPGTGKYEQYF.